These 6 T cell receptor beta chains were all obtained from the same sample, sequenced in a study of blood T cell repertoires in COVID-19. Here immunoSEQ multiplex PCR was the method, and the copy in TCRdb shows in-frame clones only, minus some. The repertoire has about 270,000 clones, just under 90% of them found once; the top ten carry roughly 4%. What was sequenced was PBMCs or T cells enriched from blood (not recorded which). The origin of the receptors is a woman younger than 45 with acute COVID-19.

V gene TRBV7-2 combines with J gene TRBJ1-1, with D hard to call. V was shortened by 5 bases and J by 3 bases, with 16 bases between the two germline ends. Looked up from germline, CDR1 is SGHTA and CDR2 is FQGNSA. The CDR3 has 15 residues. The CDR3 reads CASSPRPQYDTEAFF. For the CDR3, the DNA is TGTGCCAGCAGCCCCCGCCCCCAGTATGACACTGAAGCTTTCTTT. Combining the CDR3 with reference TRBV7-2 and TRBJ1-1 gives the whole variable domain GAGVSQSPSNKVTEKGKDVELRCDPISGHTALYWYRQSLGQGLEFLIYFQGNSAPDKSGLPSDRFSAERTGGSVSTLTIQRTQQEDSAVYLCASSPRPQYDTEAFFGQGTRLTVV.

V is TRBV7-9 and J is TRBJ2-7; unclear D gene. Germline CDR1 is SEHNR and CDR2 is FQNEAQ (reference sequence). The CDR3 loop spans 13 amino acids. V lost 6 bases and J lost 6, with 15 bases in between. DNA for the CDR3: TGTGCCAGCAGTCCCGAATCGTCCGGCGAGCAGTACTTC. Translated: CASSPESSGEQYF.

This chain connects TRBV29-1 to TRBJ2-3; weak D call: TRBD2 (5 bases). V dropped 7 bases and J dropped 10 bases, with 12 bases sitting between them. The CDR3 runs 10 residues. Germline values: CDR1 SQVTM, CDR2 ANQGSEA. CDR3 DNA sequence: TGCAGCGCAGTGTCAGCGGCGCAGTATTTT. It specifies CSAVSAAQYF.

The V and J genes are TRBV5-1 and TRBJ1-5; the D is unclear. The germline V gene encodes CDR1 SGHRS and CDR2 YFSETQ. The CDR3 covers 17 residues. The V end lost 1 base, the J end lost 4 bases, and 18 bases lay between the germline ends. The CDR3 region is CASSLKYSWQKNQPQHF. As DNA, the CDR3 is TGCGCCAGCAGCTTGAAGTACAGTTGGCAGAAAAATCAGCCCCAGCATTTT. The full variable domain, its missing parts supplied by reference TRBV5-1 and TRBJ1-5, is KAGVTQTPRYLIKTRGQQVTLSCSPISGHRSVSWYQQTPGQGLQFLFEYFSETQRNKGNFPGRFSGRQFSNSRSEMNVSTLELGDSALYLCASSLKYSWQKNQPQHFGDGTRLSIL.

The rearrangement uses TRBV5-1 and TRBJ2-3, with 8 bases fitting TRBD1. V shed 4 bases, J shed 2 bases, and the junction held 3 bases outside the gene matches. The CDR3 runs 14 residues. The V gene's germline CDR1 is SGHRS and CDR2 YFSETQ. The CDR3 loop reads CASSPGQVTDTQYF. In nucleotides, the CDR3 is TGCGCCAGCAGCCCGGGACAGGTCACAGATACGCAGTATTTT.

The V gene is TRBV27, the J gene TRBJ2-2; no firm D call. Per the germline V gene, CDR1 is MNHEY and CDR2 is SMNVEV (reference sequence). This CDR3 spans 16 amino acids. Between the trimmed V and J ends, which lost 2 bases and 2 bases, there was a span of 12 bases. The CDR3, as DNA: TGTGCCAGCAGTTTAAACAGCCTTTCAAACACCGGGGAGCTGTTTTTT. It is translated as CASSLNSLSNTGELFF.